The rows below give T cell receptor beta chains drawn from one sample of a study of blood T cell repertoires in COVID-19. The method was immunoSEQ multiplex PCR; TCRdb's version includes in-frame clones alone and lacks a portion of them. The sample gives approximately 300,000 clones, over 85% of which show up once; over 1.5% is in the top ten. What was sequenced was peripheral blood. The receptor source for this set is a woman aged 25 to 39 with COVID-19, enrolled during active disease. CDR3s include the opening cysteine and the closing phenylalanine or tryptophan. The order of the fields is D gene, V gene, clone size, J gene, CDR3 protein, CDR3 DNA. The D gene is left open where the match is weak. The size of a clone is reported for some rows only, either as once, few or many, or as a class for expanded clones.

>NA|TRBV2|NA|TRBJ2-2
CASRSQYGELFF
TGTGCCAGCAGATCCCAGTACGGGGAGCTGTTTTTT
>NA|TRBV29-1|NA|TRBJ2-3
CSVEVTEGTQYF
TGCAGCGTTGAAGTTACGGAGGGTACGCAGTATTTT
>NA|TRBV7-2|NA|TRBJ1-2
CASSLDYGGGYTF
TGTGCCAGCAGCTTAGACTACGGCGGTGGCTACACCTTC
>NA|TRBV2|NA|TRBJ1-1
CASSKPRPMNTEAFF
TGTGCCAGCAGTAAGCCTCGCCCTATGAACACTGAAGCTTTCTTT
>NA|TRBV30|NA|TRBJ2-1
CAWSAGPEQFF
TGTGCCTGGTCCGCGGGGCCGGAGCAGTTCTTC
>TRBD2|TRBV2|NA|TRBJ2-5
CASRDNSAGGETQYF
TGTGCCAGCAGGGATAACTCAGCGGGGGGGGAGACCCAGTACTTC
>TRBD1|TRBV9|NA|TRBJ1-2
CASSGPGQGNYTF
TGTGCCAGCAGCGGCCCGGGACAGGGGAACTACACCTTC
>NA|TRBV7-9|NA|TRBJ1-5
CASSTGRGNQPQHF
TGTGCCAGCAGCACAGGACGGGGCAATCAGCCCCAGCATTTT
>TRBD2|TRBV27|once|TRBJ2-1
CASSLLLAGGYDEQFF
TGTGCCAGCAGTTTACTCCTAGCGGGGGGATATGATGAGCAGTTCTTC
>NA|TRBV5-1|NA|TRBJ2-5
CASSRGFGETQYF
TGCGCCAGCAGCAGGGGGTTCGGGGAGACCCAGTACTTC
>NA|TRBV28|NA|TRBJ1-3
CASSQGGSGNTIYF
TGTGCCAGCAGTCAAGGAGGCTCTGGAAACACCATATATTTT
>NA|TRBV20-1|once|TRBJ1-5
CSASPRHNQPQHF
TGCAGTGCTAGTCCTCGACACAATCAGCCCCAGCATTTT
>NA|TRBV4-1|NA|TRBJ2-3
CASSPIGGGANTDTQYF
TGCGCCAGCAGCCCGATCGGAGGGGGGGCGAACACAGATACGCAGTATTTT
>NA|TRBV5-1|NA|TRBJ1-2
CASSRGDYGYTF
TGCGCCAGCAGCCGGGGGGACTATGGCTACACCTTC
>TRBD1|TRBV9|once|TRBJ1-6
CASSGDGQGSSPLHF
TGTGCCAGCAGCGGTGATGGACAGGGAAGTTCACCCCTCCACTTT
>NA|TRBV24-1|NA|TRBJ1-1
CATSPGWGSEAFF
TGTGCCACCAGCCCTGGATGGGGCTCTGAAGCTTTCTTT
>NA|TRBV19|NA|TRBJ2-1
CASSSDLGAALYNEQFF
TGTGCCAGTAGTTCTGATCTGGGGGCGGCCCTTTACAATGAGCAGTTCTTC
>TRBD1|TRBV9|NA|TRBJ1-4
CASSGWTGFNEKLFF
TGTGCCAGCAGCGGTTGGACAGGATTTAATGAAAAACTGTTTTTT
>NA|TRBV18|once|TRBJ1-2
CASSPRRQTHYGYTF
TGTGCCAGCTCACCACGGAGGCAGACCCACTATGGCTACACCTTC
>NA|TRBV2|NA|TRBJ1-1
CASSEPGLTEAFF
TGTGCCAGCAGTGAACCAGGGCTCACTGAAGCTTTCTTT
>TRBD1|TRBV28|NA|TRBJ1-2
CASSPGTGPYGYTF
TGTGCCAGCAGCCCCGGGACAGGGCCTTATGGCTACACCTTC
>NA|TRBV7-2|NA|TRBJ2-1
CASSLGQALYNEQFF
TGTGCCAGCAGCTTAGGACAGGCCCTTTACAATGAGCAGTTCTTC
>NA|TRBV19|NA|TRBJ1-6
CASSISAGYGNSPLHF
TGTGCCAGTAGTATTTCGGCGGGGTATGGCAATTCACCCCTCCACTTT
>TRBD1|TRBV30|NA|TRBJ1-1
CAWSPGQGLNTEAFF
TGTGCCTGGAGCCCGGGACAGGGCCTGAACACTGAAGCTTTCTTT
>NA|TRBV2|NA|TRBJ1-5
CASTYYGGQGQPQHF
TGTGCCAGCACTTATTACGGGGGGCAGGGACAGCCCCAGCATTTT
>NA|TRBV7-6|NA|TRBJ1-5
CASSSSRAFDQPQHF
TGTGCCAGCAGCTCTTCTCGAGCCTTCGATCAGCCCCAGCATTTT
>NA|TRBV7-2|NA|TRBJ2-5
CASSKQGRETQYF
TGTGCCAGCAGTAAACAGGGAAGGGAGACCCAGTACTTC
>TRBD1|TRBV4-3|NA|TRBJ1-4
CASSRFYRGRSNEKLFF
TGCGCCAGCAGCCGATTCTACAGGGGGCGATCTAATGAAAAACTGTTTTTT
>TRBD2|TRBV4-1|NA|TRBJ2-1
CASSQMQRIRTSGGNEQFF
TGCGCCAGCAGCCAAATGCAAAGAATACGGACTAGCGGGGGGAACGAGCAGTTCTTC
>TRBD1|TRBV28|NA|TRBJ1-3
CASSLLGQGRGNTIYF
TGTGCCAGCAGTTTATTAGGACAGGGTAGGGGAAACACCATATATTTT
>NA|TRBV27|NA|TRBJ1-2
CASRGQNIYGYTF
TGTGCCAGCAGAGGACAGAACATCTATGGCTACACCTTC
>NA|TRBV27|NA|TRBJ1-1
CASSYGGKNTEAFF
TGTGCCAGCAGCTACGGGGGTAAGAACACTGAAGCTTTCTTT
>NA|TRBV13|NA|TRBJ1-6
CASSLGGEFINSPLHF
TGTGCCAGCAGCTTAGGCGGGGAGTTTATAAATTCACCCCTCCACTTT
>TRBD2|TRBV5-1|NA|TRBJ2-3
CASSTEAGQAATQYF
TGCGCCAGCAGCACCGAAGCGGGGCAGGCAGCTACGCAGTATTTT
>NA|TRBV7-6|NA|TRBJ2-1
CASSLAVSGAYNEQFF
TGTGCCAGCAGCTTAGCGGTCAGTGGAGCTTACAATGAGCAGTTCTTC
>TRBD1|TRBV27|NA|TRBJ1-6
CASSLRTGSSYNSPLHF
TGTGCCAGCAGTCTACGGACAGGGAGCTCCTATAATTCACCCCTCCACTTT
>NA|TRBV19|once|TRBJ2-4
CASSIGGGAKNIQYF
TGTGCCAGTAGTATAGGAGGGGGAGCCAAAAACATTCAGTACTTC
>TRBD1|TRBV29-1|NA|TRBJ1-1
CSASYRGAFF
TGCAGCGCCTCGTACAGGGGAGCTTTCTTT
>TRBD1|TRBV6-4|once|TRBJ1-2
CASSFRWDRSPTNYGYTF
TGTGCCAGCAGTTTCCGTTGGGACAGGTCTCCTACTAACTATGGCTACACCTTC
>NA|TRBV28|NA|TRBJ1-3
CASSRQSSGNTIYF
TGTGCCAGCTCCCGACAGAGCTCTGGAAACACCATATATTTT
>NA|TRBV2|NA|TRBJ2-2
CASSPDSPSTGELFF
TGTGCCAGCAGTCCGGACAGCCCCTCAACCGGGGAGCTGTTTTTT
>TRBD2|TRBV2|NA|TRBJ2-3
CASKRTSGGAGTDTQYF
TGTGCCAGTAAACGGACTAGCGGGGGGGCCGGCACAGATACGCAGTATTTT
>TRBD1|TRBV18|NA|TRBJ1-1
CASSFGQGGSTEAFF
TGTGCCAGCTCATTCGGACAGGGGGGGTCCACTGAAGCTTTCTTT
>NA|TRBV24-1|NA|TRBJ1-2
CATSAFSGGYTF
TGTGCCACCAGTGCCTTTAGTGGTGGCTACACCTTC
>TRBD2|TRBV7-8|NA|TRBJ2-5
CASSLVELAGGGQETQYF
TGTGCCAGCAGCTTAGTTGAACTAGCGGGGGGAGGTCAAGAGACCCAGTACTTC